This TCR beta chain was retrieved from a study of blood T cell repertoires in COVID-19. Using immunoSEQ multiplex PCR, the repertoire was profiled, and TCRdb retains in-frame clones only, with some absent. In the table there are about 50,000 clones, 75% to 90% of which are singletons. The receptor was derived from a man aged 60 to 69 with acute or convalescent COVID-19. Sequenced input: peripheral blood.

The CDR3 here is CASSSDRQETQYF. The CDR3 DNA follows: TGTGCCAGCAGCTCGGACAGACAAGAGACCCAGTACTTC. This chain connects TRBV7-2 to TRBJ2-5, with D perhaps TRBD1 (6 bases). CDR3 size: 13 residues. V was trimmed by 4 bases and J by 2 bases, leaving 8 bases between them. CDR1 is SGHTA, CDR2 FQGNSA, per germline.